A single sample is the source of the 6 T cell receptor beta chains below, sequenced in a study of cytomegalovirus exposure and HLA in healthy donors. The PCR had 60 Vbeta and 13 Jbeta primers. Some clones are missing from TCRdb's copy, which holds only in-frame ones; the method was immunoSEQ multiplex PCR. This sample has about 170,000 clones, with around 80% found just once. Sequencing was performed on PBMCs. The receptor set was obtained from a man under 40 in good health and CMV-seropositive.

The chain has TRBV5-6 and TRBJ1-4, with D hard to call. V was shortened by 1 base and J by 7 bases, with 11 bases between the two germline ends. The CDR3 runs to 14 residues. Per the germline V gene, CDR1 is SGHDT and CDR2 is YYEEEE. The CDR3 protein is CASSLLGRAEKLFF. CDR3 DNA sequence: TGTGCCAGCAGCTTGCTAGGGAGGGCTGAAAAACTGTTTTTT.

This sequence joins TRBV27 and TRBJ2-7; D may be TRBD2 (5 bases). The CDR3 runs 15 residues. Germline CDR1 reads MNHEY; CDR2 reads SMNVEV (reference sequence). Trimming removed 8 bases from V and 4 bases from J, with 21 bases in between. The CDR3 DNA follows: TGTGCCAGCTCCTCACTAGGACTGGGGTCTTACGAGCAGTACTTC. Translating it yields CASSSLGLGSYEQYF.

This clone was seen a handful of times. J is TRBJ1-6 and V is TRBV27; no clear D. The CDR3 covers 13 residues. Trimming removed 7 bases from V and 7 bases from J, with 11 bases in between. In germline, CDR1 is MNHEY, CDR2 SMNVEV (reference sequence). CDR3 DNA sequence: TGTGCCAGCAAAACAGTAACCAATTCACCCCTCCACTTT. Translated, it gives CASKTVTNSPLHF.

The rearrangement uses TRBV11-2 and TRBJ2-5; unclear D gene. Trimming removed 0 bases at V and 5 bases at J, with 4 bases between. The germline V gene encodes CDR1 SGHAT and CDR2 FQNNGV. The CDR3 covers 12 residues. In DNA, the CDR3 is TGTGCCAGCAGCTTAGATATGGAGACCCAGTACTTC. Translated, it gives CASSLDMETQYF.

This rearrangement joins TRBV6-5 to TRBJ1-2; D may be TRBD1 (6 bases). Between the trimmed V and J ends, which lost 7 bases and 1 base, there was a span of 10 bases. Germline V gives CDR1 MNHEY, CDR2 SVGAGI. The CDR3 is made up of 13 amino acids. In DNA form, the CDR3 reads TGTGCCAGCAAGAACAGGGTTAACTATGGCTACACCTTC. Translated: CASKNRVNYGYTF.

V usage is TRBV29-1 and J usage is TRBJ2-3, with a possible D match to TRBD2 (6 bases). CDR3 length: 14 residues. With 6 bases removed from V and 6 bases from J, the gap between germline ends came to 19 bases. Germline V lookup: CDR1 SQVTM, CDR2 ANQGSEA. CDR3 nucleotide sequence: TGCAGCGTCACGCCGGGACTCCATTTTGATACGCAGTATTTT. Translated: CSVTPGLHFDTQYF.